A selection of T cell receptor beta chains follows, all from one sample in a study of blood T cell repertoires in COVID-19. The method was immunoSEQ multiplex PCR; TCRdb's version includes in-frame clones alone and lacks a portion of them. Of about 240,000 clones listed, approximately 78% are singletons. The specimen sequenced was peripheral blood. These receptors were obtained from a woman aged 55-70 years with active or convalescent COVID-19. Both conserved end residues are part of each CDR3. The D gene is left open where the match is weak. Clone sizes are given selectively: once, few, many, or a class where the clone is expanded.

D: -; size: -; J: TRBJ1-1; V: TRBV6-5; CDR3: CASKYETGNTEAFF; DNA: TGTGCCAGCAAGTACGAAACGGGGAACACTGAAGCTTTCTTT
D: -; size: -; J: TRBJ2-7; V: TRBV11-2; CDR3: CASSLVRYNEQYF; DNA: TGTGCCAGCAGCTTAGTCAGATACAACGAGCAGTACTTC
D: -; size: -; J: TRBJ2-3; V: TRBV7-2; CDR3: CASSLALPGEGDTQYF; DNA: TGTGCCAGCAGCTTAGCGCTGCCAGGGGAGGGGGATACGCAGTATTTT
D: -; size: once; J: TRBJ2-1; V: TRBV11-3; CDR3: CASSLRGTYNEQFF; DNA: TGTGCCAGCAGCTTAAGGGGTACCTACAATGAGCAGTTCTTC
D: TRBD2; size: -; J: TRBJ2-3; V: TRBV2; CDR3: CASSDGELAGGPDTQYF; DNA: TGTGCCAGCAGTGACGGCGAACTAGCGGGGGGCCCAGATACGCAGTATTTT
D: -; size: -; J: TRBJ1-2; V: TRBV19; CDR3: CASSPARSFYGYTF; DNA: TGTGCCAGTAGCCCTGCTAGATCCTTCTATGGCTACACCTTC
D: TRBD1; size: -; J: TRBJ1-2; V: TRBV10-3; CDR3: CAIRSTGVNGYTF; DNA: TGTGCCATCAGAAGCACAGGGGTGAATGGCTACACCTTC
D: -; size: once; J: TRBJ2-5; V: TRBV20-1; CDR3: CSAKSGETQYF; DNA: TGCAGTGCTAAAAGCGGGGAGACCCAGTACTTC
D: TRBD1; size: few; J: TRBJ2-1; V: TRBV7-9; CDR3: CASSPRTGQAEQFF; DNA: TGTGCCAGCAGCCCCCGGACAGGACAGGCTGAGCAGTTCTTC
D: TRBD1; size: -; J: TRBJ2-2; V: TRBV19; CDR3: CASKGGTGAGELFF; DNA: TGTGCCTCAAAAGGGGGAACAGGGGCCGGGGAGCTGTTTTTT
D: -; size: -; J: TRBJ1-4; V: TRBV7-8; CDR3: CASSLYISTNEKLFF; DNA: TGTGCCAGCAGCTTATACATATCAACTAATGAAAAACTGTTTTTT
D: -; size: -; J: TRBJ2-7; V: TRBV7-9; CDR3: CASSLVGGTYEQYF; DNA: TGTGCCAGCAGCTTAGTAGGAGGGACCTACGAGCAGTACTTC
D: -; size: once; J: TRBJ2-5; V: TRBV5-1; CDR3: CASSPGLKTQETQYF; DNA: TGCGCCAGCAGCCCCGGACTGAAAACTCAAGAGACCCAGTACTTC
D: TRBD1; size: many; J: TRBJ2-2; V: TRBV9; CDR3: CASSGPQGATGELFF; DNA: TGTGCCAGCAGCGGACCACAGGGGGCGACCGGGGAGCTGTTTTTT
D: TRBD2; size: -; J: TRBJ2-7; V: TRBV6-5; CDR3: CASSYSSASGSYEQYF; DNA: TGTGCCAGCAGTTACTCGTCGGCTAGCGGTTCCTACGAGCAGTACTTC
D: TRBD1; size: -; J: TRBJ2-4; V: TRBV6-5; CDR3: CASSYLQGQGKNIQYF; DNA: TGTGCCAGCAGTTACCTACAGGGGCAAGGCAAAAACATTCAGTACTTC
D: -; size: -; J: TRBJ2-1; V: TRBV4-1; CDR3: CASSQDWGLANEQFF; DNA: TGCGCCAGCAGCCAAGATTGGGGACTGGCGAATGAGCAGTTCTTC
D: TRBD2; size: -; J: TRBJ2-2; V: TRBV30; CDR3: CAWSVIAGRNTGELFF; DNA: TGTGCCTGGAGTGTAATAGCGGGGCGAAACACCGGGGAGCTGTTTTTT
D: TRBD1; size: once; J: TRBJ1-6; V: TRBV4-2; CDR3: CASSQAGQGNSPLHF; DNA: TGTGCCAGCAGCCAAGCGGGACAGGGAAATTCACCCCTCCACTTT
D: TRBD1; size: -; J: TRBJ2-3; V: TRBV5-1; CDR3: CASSLTGQGTDTQYF; DNA: TGCGCCAGCAGCTTAACGGGACAGGGGACAGATACGCAGTATTTT
D: TRBD2; size: -; J: TRBJ2-7; V: TRBV9; CDR3: CASSVGTSGGAPYEQYF; DNA: TGTGCCAGCAGCGTGGGGACTAGCGGGGGGGCTCCCTACGAGCAGTACTTC
D: -; size: -; J: TRBJ1-6; V: TRBV7-3; CDR3: CASSLTGSSYNSPLHF; DNA: TGTGCCAGCAGCTTAACAGGGAGCTCCTATAATTCACCCCTCCACTTT
D: TRBD1; size: -; J: TRBJ1-3; V: TRBV15; CDR3: CATSKDRGRGGNTIYF; DNA: TGTGCCACCAGCAAAGACAGGGGCAGGGGTGGAAACACCATATATTTT
D: -; size: -; J: TRBJ2-7; V: TRBV27; CDR3: CASSLLPGKSYEQYF; DNA: TGTGCCAGCAGTTTATTACCAGGGAAATCCTACGAGCAGTACTTC
D: TRBD1; size: -; J: TRBJ2-5; V: TRBV27; CDR3: CASSSYSGQQKETQYF; DNA: TGTGCCAGCAGTTCTTACTCGGGACAGCAAAAAGAGACCCAGTACTTC
D: -; size: -; J: TRBJ1-3; V: TRBV10-2; CDR3: CASRGSSGNTIYF; DNA: TGCGCCAGCAGGGGCTCCTCTGGAAACACCATATATTTT
D: -; size: -; J: TRBJ1-2; V: TRBV28; CDR3: CASSFLPDSLSYGYTF; DNA: TGTGCCAGCAGTTTTCTTCCGGACAGTCTCAGCTATGGCTACACCTTC
D: -; size: -; J: TRBJ1-2; V: TRBV7-6; CDR3: CASSPNRGYTF; DNA: TGTGCCAGCAGCCCCAATCGGGGCTACACCTTC